This TCR beta chain originates from a study of early T cells in non-severe SARS-CoV-2 infection. For the study at large: RNA in bulk from unsorted whole blood was sequenced, and chains were unpaired.

With 4 bases removed from V and 3 bases from J, the gap between germline ends came to 13 bases. The germline V gene has CDR1 SGHKS and CDR2 YYEKEE (reference sequence). The length of the CDR3 is 14 residues. Study findings and constraints: Lookups in VDJdb leaned toward anti-spike CD8 responses and missed private and CD4 specificities.

This clonotype was counted only a few times. What it recognizes is unknown. Researchers attached unique molecular identifiers to individual cDNA molecules. TCRdb analysed the 5' RACE reads with MiXCR anew, one entry per CDR3 protein. This table holds tens of thousands of distinct CDR3 sequences, more than 5% found once. The TCR was taken from an adult who was a healthcare worker with PCR-confirmed SARS-CoV-2 infection or an uninfected control (not recorded which). Sequenced here: whole blood, sampled at baseline. The chain links TRBV5-5 to TRBJ1-1; perhaps TRBD1 as D (5 bases). The DNA of the CDR3 is TGTGCCAGCAGCCCGGTCCCGGGGGACACTGAAGCTTTCTTT. Residues: CASSPVPGDTEAFF.